Below, 31 T cell receptor beta chains from the same sample are listed, as sequenced in a study of blood T cell repertoires in COVID-19. Profiling relied on immunoSEQ multiplex PCR, and the TCRdb table lists in-frame clones only, not all of them. Seen here are about 44,000 clones, around nine tenths observed once, and the top ten hold less than 1.5%. Sequencing used peripheral blood. The source of these receptors is a woman aged 35 to 49 with acute or convalescent COVID-19.

The rearrangement joins TRBV19 to TRBJ2-7, with TRBD1 matching 7 bases. CDR3 length: 16 amino acids. The junction had 9 bases not matched to a gene; V was cut back by 4 bases and J by 0 bases. Germline CDR1 is LNHDA and CDR2 is SQIVND (reference sequence). CDR3 nucleotides: TGTGCCAGTAGTAGTCCGGGACAGTTGGCCTCCTACGAGCAGTACTTC. This translates into CASSSPGQLASYEQYF.

V and J are TRBV5-1 and TRBJ2-1, with 8 bases matching TRBD1. With 5 bases clipped from V and 10 bases from J, the junction kept 5 bases outside the gene matches. Germline V gene sequence: CDR1 SGHRS, CDR2 YFSETQ. The CDR3 runs 12 residues. CDR3 residues: CASSHQGAEQFF. The CDR3 bases are TGCGCCAGCAGTCACCAGGGGGCCGAGCAGTTCTTC.

The gene calls are TRBV28 and TRBJ1-3; D not resolved. Looked up from germline, CDR1 is MDHEN and CDR2 is SYDVKM. The CDR3 extends over 15 amino acids. Trimming stripped 5 bases from V and 5 bases from J, with 16 bases between. CDR3 bases: TGTGCCAGCAGTCACATGGGCCCGTTGAGAAACACCATATATTTT. It codes for CASSHMGPLRNTIYF. Looking up the rest from reference TRBV28 and TRBJ1-3 gives the full variable domain: DVKVTQSSRYLVKRTGEKVFLECVQDMDHENMFWYRQDPGLGLRLIYFSYDVKMKEKGDIPEGYSVSREKKERFSLILESASTNQTSMYLCASSHMGPLRNTIYFGEGSWLTVV.

The chain recombines TRBV5-1 with TRBJ2-7; perhaps TRBD1 as D (6 bases). Trimming stripped 4 bases from V and 2 bases from J, with 22 bases between. Germline lookup yields CDR1 SGHRS and CDR2 YFSETQ. The CDR3 extends over 17 amino acids. CDR3 DNA: TGCGCCAGCAGCAGCCGTGAGGGGGAGTTTCGGGCCTACGAGCAGTACTTC. Protein: CASSSREGEFRAYEQYF.

The chain combines TRBV3-1 (or the pseudogene TRBV3-2) with TRBJ2-7; TRBD2 agrees at 8 bases. Losses at the gene ends were 2 bases for V and 0 bases for J; bases not matched to a gene: 9. The germline V gene encodes CDR1 LGHDT and CDR2 YNNKEL (reference sequence). The CDR3 sequence is 17 residues long. The CDR3, as DNA: TGTGCCAGCAGCCAACGATTCGGGGGGGCTACCTCCTACGAGCAGTACTTC. Residues: CASSQRFGGATSYEQYF.

This chain links TRBV19 with TRBJ1-1; D is ambiguous. This CDR3 is built from 13 residues. The V gene lost 4 bases and the J gene lost 2 bases, with 8 bases spanning the gap. Germline V gene lookup returns CDR1 LNHDA and CDR2 SQIVND (reference sequence). The CDR3 here is CASSTQKNTEAFF. In DNA form, the CDR3 reads TGTGCCAGTAGTACGCAGAAAAACACTGAAGCTTTCTTT.

This rearrangement joins TRBV19 to TRBJ2-7, with 9 bases fitting TRBD1. CDR1 LNHDA and CDR2 SQIVND come from the germline V gene (reference sequence). The J segment lost 4 bases and the V segment lost 4 bases, leaving 5 bases of the junction unmatched. This CDR3 is 14 amino acids long. The CDR3: CASSRDRDLYEQYF. As DNA, the CDR3 is TGTGCCAGTAGTAGGGACAGGGACCTTTACGAGCAGTACTTC.

V usage is TRBV5-6 and J usage is TRBJ1-1, with D unresolved. V lost 4 bases and J lost 1, with 5 bases in between. CDR1 and CDR2 from the germline V gene are SGHDT and YYEEEE. CDR3 length equals 12 residues. Here the CDR3 reads CASSRRNTEAFF. The CDR3 region has the DNA TGTGCCAGCAGCAGGAGGAACACTGAAGCTTTCTTT.

V usage is TRBV13 and J usage is TRBJ1-1; 7 bases map to TRBD1. Germline V lookup: CDR1 PRHDT, CDR2 FYEKMQ (reference sequence). The CDR3 has 14 amino acids. Trimming at V came to 1 base and at J to 4 bases, leaving 3 bases not matched to a gene. This CDR3 is CASSLEGGGTEAFF. CDR3 in DNA: TGTGCCAGCAGCTTAGAAGGGGGCGGCACTGAAGCTTTCTTT.

The chain carries TRBV5-4 and TRBJ1-1, with a possible D match to TRBD1 (6 bases). Germline lookup yields CDR1 SGHNT and CDR2 YYREEE (reference sequence). The CDR3 is 15 amino acids. The ends were cut back, 2 bases at V and 8 bases at J, with 19 bases in the middle. This CDR3 is CASSFRQARVSEAFF. Here the CDR3 DNA reads TGTGCCAGCAGCTTTAGACAGGCCCGAGTTTCGGAAGCTTTCTTT. The complete variable domain, with remaining parts taken from reference TRBV5-4 and TRBJ1-1, reads ETGVTQSPTHLIKTRGQQVTLRCSSQSGHNTVSWYQQALGQGPQFIFQYYREEENGRGNFPPRFSGLQFPNYSSELNVNALELDDSALYLCASSFRQARVSEAFFGQGTRLTVV.

The rearrangement uses TRBV29-1 and TRBJ1-1; weak D call: TRBD1 (5 bases). V dropped 3 bases and J dropped 0 bases, with 14 bases sitting between them. The CDR3 has 15 residues. CDR1 and CDR2 from the germline V gene are SQVTM and ANQGSEA. The CDR3 coding sequence is TGCAGCGTTGAGGTCCAGGGTTCCATGAACACTGAAGCTTTCTTT. Residues: CSVEVQGSMNTEAFF.

This clone rates as medium-sized. The chain employs TRBV25-1 and TRBJ2-1; D is undetermined. Trimming took off 4 bases at V and 8 bases at J, with 12 bases between the two ends. The length of the CDR3 is 13 residues. The germline gives CDR1 MGHDK, CDR2 SYGVNS. CDR3: CASSVTEIDEQFF. For the CDR3, the DNA is TGTGCCAGCAGTGTCACCGAGATAGATGAGCAGTTCTTC.

CDR3 coding DNA: TGTGCCAGTAAGGGTCGGGGCACCGGGGAGCTGTTTTTT. Translating it yields CASKGRGTGELFF. This sequence joins TRBV19 and TRBJ2-2, with D possibly TRBD2 on 5 matching bases. The V gene lost 7 bases and the J gene lost 4 bases, with 10 bases spanning the gap. Per germline, CDR1 LNHDA and CDR2 SQIVND (reference sequence). The CDR3 covers 13 residues.

The chain links TRBV24-1 to TRBJ2-1; 13 bases map to TRBD2. V shed 10 bases and J 6 bases; nucleotides not matched to a gene: 8. The germline V gene encodes CDR1 KGHDR and CDR2 SFDVKD. The CDR3 loop spans 15 amino acids. The CDR3 DNA follows: TGTGCCACAGCCCCCGGGACTAGCGGGACCAATGAGCAGTTCTTC. It specifies CATAPGTSGTNEQFF.

The rearrangement joins TRBV7-2 to TRBJ1-2; 8 bases align to TRBD1. The V gene end was trimmed by 3 bases and the J gene end by 7 bases; junction bases not matched to a gene: 10. The CDR3 length is 15 residues. Germline V gives CDR1 SGHTA, CDR2 FQGNSA. The DNA for the CDR3 is TGTGCCAGCAGCTTGGGCACCGGGACAGGAGTTGGCTACACCTTC. Translated, it gives CASSLGTGTGVGYTF.

The V call is TRBV10-3, the J call TRBJ1-2, with D possibly matching TRBD1 (6 bases). Germline CDR1 ENHRY, CDR2 SYGVKD. V dropped 10 bases and J dropped 6 bases, with 9 bases sitting between them. The CDR3 loop spans 10 amino acids. CDR3 bases: TGTGCCACTGGACAGAATGGCTACACCTTC. This encodes CATGQNGYTF.

The V gene is TRBV28, the J gene TRBJ1-4, with TRBD1 matching over 8 bases. The V segment lost 0 bases and the J segment 8 bases; nucleotides outside the gene matches: 5. Germline CDR1 MDHEN, CDR2 SYDVKM. This CDR3 comprises 15 residues. CDR3 DNA sequence: TGTGCCAGCAGTTTATGGCAGGGGGCGGTCGAAAAACTGTTTTTT. Its translation is CASSLWQGAVEKLFF.

The chain combines TRBV11-2 with TRBJ1-1; TRBD1 matches 10 bases. Germline V lookup: CDR1 SGHAT, CDR2 FQNNGV. The CDR3 length is 17 residues. J lost 0 bases, V lost 2 bases, and 6 bases had no gene match. This chain's CDR3 is CASSLWTGGNMNTEAFF. Here the CDR3 DNA reads TGTGCCAGCAGCTTATGGACAGGGGGTAACATGAACACTGAAGCTTTCTTT. Combining the CDR3 with reference TRBV11-2 and TRBJ1-1 gives the whole variable domain EAGVAQSPRYKIIEKRQSVAFWCNPISGHATLYWYQQILGQGPKLLIQFQNNGVVDDSQLPKDRFSAERLKGVDSTLKIQPAKLEDSAVYLCASSLWTGGNMNTEAFFGQGTRLTVV.

This rearrangement joins TRBV5-4 to TRBJ1-1; D gene ambiguous. This CDR3 comprises 13 residues. In germline, CDR1 is SGHNT, CDR2 YYREEE (reference sequence). V was shortened by 4 bases and J by 1 base, with 8 bases between the two germline ends. The CDR3 DNA reads TGTGCCAGCAGCCCCTCGGGGAACACTGAAGCTTTCTTT. Encoded protein: CASSPSGNTEAFF.

In nucleotides, the CDR3 is TGTGCCACCAGTGATTCGACGGGAGACTATGGCTACACCTTC. Its translation is CATSDSTGDYGYTF. The chain couples TRBV24-1 to TRBJ1-2; D remains ambiguous. The CDR3 is made up of 14 amino acids. Germline loops: CDR1 KGHDR, CDR2 SFDVKD. V lost 2 bases and J 3 bases, leaving 9 bases between the germline ends.

The V and J genes are TRBV5-4 and TRBJ2-7; the match to TRBD1 covers 7 bases. CDR3 length: 13 amino acids. In germline, CDR1 is SGHNT, CDR2 YYREEE (reference sequence). Trimming at V came to 5 bases and at J to 3 bases, leaving 5 bases not matched to a gene. The CDR3 loop reads CASRIRDSYEQYF. The CDR3 DNA sequence: TGTGCCAGCAGAATACGGGACAGCTACGAGCAGTACTTC.

CDR3 nucleotide sequence: TGTGCCAGCTCACCGAACAGGTTCGGGTACTCTGAAGCTTTCTTT. Its protein product is CASSPNRFGYSEAFF. The chain combines TRBV18 with TRBJ1-1; TRBD1 is a possible D gene (5 bases). The CDR3 loop spans 15 amino acids. Trimming left V 3 bases short and J 6 bases short, with 17 bases between. The germline V gene has CDR1 KGHSH and CDR2 LQKENI.

This chain uses TRBV2 with TRBJ2-7; D may be TRBD1 (5 bases). Germline CDR1 is SNHLY and CDR2 is FYNNEI. The CDR3 length is 13 residues. V was pared by 7 bases and J by 0 bases, with 10 bases between. The CDR3 DNA reads as TGTGCCAGCATCAGGGATCCCTCCTACGAGCAGTACTTC. It codes for CASIRDPSYEQYF.

This clone was seen more than once but under ten times. The chain couples TRBV27 to TRBJ2-7; 8 bases fit TRBD1. Germline loops: CDR1 MNHEY, CDR2 SMNVEV (reference sequence). The CDR3 has 15 residues. V lost 5 bases, J lost 1 base, and 7 bases stayed unmatched. The CDR3 DNA sequence: TGTGCCAGCAGTCCCAACAGGGGGAATTCCTACGAGCAGTACTTC. Its translation is CASSPNRGNSYEQYF.

This clone occurred once. This rearrangement joins TRBV7-3 to TRBJ2-3; weak D call: TRBD1 (5 bases). The germline gives CDR1 SGHTA, CDR2 FQGTGA. The CDR3 loop spans 16 amino acids. V lost 1 base and J 4 bases, leaving 15 bases between the germline ends. The CDR3 spells CASSLMDRGLADTQYF. In nucleotides, the CDR3 is TGTGCCAGCAGCTTAATGGATAGGGGCTTAGCAGATACGCAGTATTTT.

The V and J genes are TRBV7-3 and TRBJ1-6, with TRBD1 as a possible D gene (6 bases). This CDR3 comprises 13 residues. V was cut by 5 bases and J by 10 bases, with 12 bases left in between. CDR1 SGHTA and CDR2 FQGTGA come from the germline V gene. This chain's CDR3 is CASSPNRDSPLHF. The DNA for the CDR3 is TGTGCCAGCAGCCCGAACAGGGACTCACCCCTCCACTTT.

The chain is built from TRBV7-2 and TRBJ1-2; unclear D gene. This CDR3 comprises 12 residues. Trimming removed 2 bases at V and 5 bases at J, with 6 bases between. From germline, CDR1 is SGHTA and CDR2 FQGNSA. The CDR3 region is CASSLYTYGYTF. As DNA, the CDR3 is TGTGCCAGCAGCTTATACACGTATGGCTACACCTTC.

The rearrangement links TRBV6-5 to TRBJ2-1; possibly TRBD2 for D (6 bases). CDR1 is MNHEY and CDR2 is SVGAGI in the germline V gene. The CDR3 length is 15 residues. Trimming pared 6 bases from V and 4 bases from J, leaving 16 bases between. The CDR3, as DNA: TGTGCCAGCAGCCCCTCTAGCGCGAGTTACAATGAGCAGTTCTTC. Its protein is CASSPSSASYNEQFF.

This chain joins TRBV10-3 and TRBJ2-1; TRBD2 agrees at 15 bases. Germline V gives CDR1 ENHRY, CDR2 SYGVKD. The CDR3 extends over 17 amino acids. V trimming: 6 bases; J trimming: 3 bases; junction bases outside the gene matches: 6. The CDR3 loop reads CAIRPWTSGGGYNEQFF. CDR3 DNA sequence: TGTGCCATCAGACCTTGGACTAGCGGGGGGGGCTACAATGAGCAGTTCTTC.

The genes are TRBV19 and TRBJ1-5; TRBD1 aligns across 9 bases. This CDR3 is 15 amino acids long. Trimming took 6 bases from V and 6 from J; bases not matched to a gene: 9. CDR1 and CDR2 (germline): LNHDA, SQIVND (reference sequence). The CDR3, as DNA: TGTGCCAGTAGGGAAAGACAGGGGGGGAGTCAGCCCCAGCATTTT. This codes for CASRERQGGSQPQHF.

This clone was observed a single time. The genes are TRBV9 and TRBJ2-5, with 9 nucleotides matching TRBD1. This CDR3 comprises 17 residues. Looked up from germline, CDR1 is SGDLS and CDR2 is YYNGEE. With 4 bases clipped from V and 4 bases from J, the junction kept 14 bases outside the gene matches. CDR3 bases: TGTGCCAGCAGCACCTGGCCGGGACAGGGAAGCGGAGAGACCCAGTACTTC. It codes for CASSTWPGQGSGETQYF.